The next 4 T cell receptor beta chains were all read from a single sample in a study of identical twins. Each CDR3 protein is one row after TCRdb ran MiXCR on the 5' RACE reads. The repertoire holds more than 1.5 million distinct CDR3 sequences, with less than 40% as singletons. Sequences were obtained from cord blood. These receptors originate from a newborn girl in good health.

In this sample, this clonotype turned up a few times. The chain joins TRBV3-1 to TRBJ1-4; D remains ambiguous. Germline CDR1 is LGHDT and CDR2 is YNNKEL (reference sequence). Trimming pared 4 bases from V and 8 bases from J, leaving 17 bases between. The CDR3 sequence is 15 residues long. The CDR3 region is CASSPFLREEEKLFF. The CDR3 DNA is TGTGCCAGCAGCCCCTTCCTGCGGGAGGAGGAAAAACTGTTTTTT. Using reference TRBV3-1 and TRBJ1-4 for the parts outside the CDR3, the full variable domain is DTAVSQTPKYLVTQMGNDKSIKCEQNLGHDTMYWYKQDSKKFLKIMFSYNNKELIINETVPNRFSPKSPDKAHLNLHINSLELGDSAVYFCASSPFLREEEKLFFGSGTQLSVL.

This clonotype was detected a few times. V and J are TRBV20-1 and TRBJ1-2; D is perhaps TRBD1 (5 bases). Germline-derived CDR1 and CDR2 are DFQATT and SNEGSKA (reference sequence). This CDR3 region has 14 residues. Trimming pared 0 bases from V and 4 bases from J, leaving 12 bases between. CDR3 in amino acids: CSARDGGGSYGYTF. The CDR3 nucleotides are TGCAGTGCTAGAGATGGGGGAGGGAGCTATGGCTACACCTTC.

The chain joins TRBV4-2 to TRBJ2-5, with 11 nucleotides matching TRBD2. The V gene's germline CDR1 is LGHNA and CDR2 YNFKEQ. This CDR3 has 21 residues. V gave up 0 bases and J gave up 11 bases; unmatched junction bases: 26. CDR3 sequence: CASSQEPSGLAGVPHLNEQYF. The DNA of the CDR3 is TGTGCCAGCAGCCAAGAGCCTTCTGGACTAGCGGGTGTTCCTCATCTCAATGAGCAGTACTTC.

This clonotype was seen a few times. The chain couples TRBV14 to TRBJ2-1; 7 positions agree with TRBD2. The CDR3 covers 19 residues. The V gene end was trimmed by 1 base and the J gene end by 2 bases; junction bases not matched to a gene: 14. Germline loops: CDR1 SGHDN, CDR2 FVKESK. CDR3 residues: CASSQGPPVSSGPYNEQFF. CDR3 bases: TGTGCCAGCAGCCAAGGTCCCCCAGTCTCTAGCGGCCCCTACAATGAGCAGTTCTTC.